This T cell receptor (beta chain) was obtained from a study of OX40 agonist ivuxolimab in advanced cancers. Study-wide background: Dosing consisted of intravenous ivuxolimab at 0.01 to 10 mg/kg every 2 weeks. People in dose escalation had one of these cancers: hepatocellular carcinoma, melanoma, renal cell or head and neck cancer.

Some clones are missing from TCRdb's copy, which holds only in-frame ones; the method was immunoSEQ multiplex PCR. The table has roughly 80,000 clones, roughly 90% seen once. Collection of blood occurred at baseline, at cycle 4 day 1, and at cycle 7 day 1. Study conclusions and caveats: Among T cells, CD8+ cells averaged more expanded clones than CD4+ cells.

To note about this clone: Its antigen remains unidentified.

Trimming shortened V by 4 bases and J by 4 bases, and 11 bases separated the two germline ends. This CDR3 is built from 13 residues. Looked up from germline, CDR1 is MGHRA and CDR2 is YSYEKL. Sequencing used CD4+ or CD8+ T cells sorted from blood, obtained in a trial of the OX40 agonist ivuxolimab. This clonotype was sampled from an adult with an advanced solid tumor such as melanoma, head and neck, liver or kidney cancer. This sequence joins TRBV4-1 and TRBJ2-7, with D perhaps TRBD2 (5 bases). DNA of the CDR3: TGCGCCAGCAGCCCCCGAGAGGGATACGAGCAGTACTTC. It encodes CASSPREGYEQYF.